This T cell receptor (beta chain) comes out of a study of T-cell memory formation after mild COVID-19 (dated by TCRdb to the early 2020s). Background for the entire study: TCR sequence clusters from the two donors were largely donor specific. In two donors, T-cell clones that expanded and contracted after mild COVID-19 were followed by sequencing TCRalpha and TCRbeta repertoires longitudinally. The cohort comprised two young, previously healthy adult volunteers, one female and one male. General conclusions and limits of the study: Contracting CD4+ clones were located mainly in the CM and EM memory subsets, whereas CD8+ clones were found to be enriched in EMRA. From day 15 to 85, contracting clones showed balanced CD4/CD8 phenotypes, whereas a second wave of clones that expanded from day 15 to 37 leaned towards CD4+. Some responding clones were detected in pre-infection memory, suggesting pre-existing cross-reactive memory T cells joined the SARS-CoV-2 response. SARS-CoV-2 specificity was not confirmed for the second-wave clones peaking on day 37. Only a couple of mild cases were covered by the study, and larger cohorts that include severe cases with pre-infection samples were considered necessary.

There are 13 amino acids in the CDR3, from cysteine to phenylalanine inclusive. Left in the record is the CDR3 DNA by itself, 39 bases read in frame from the first base. V loses 3 bases of germline sequence and J loses 2 bases, and the interval between the two ends is 7 bases. The CDR1 and CDR2 encoded by the germline V gene are SGHDN and FVKESK. This clonotype showed up just a few times. Its antigen is still unknown. Qualities for individual bases were not recorded, and no much larger clone is one base off. Sequencing relied on an Illumina NovaSeq 6000. Using 5'RACE with constant-segment primers, TCRalpha and TCRbeta cDNA libraries were constructed, with sample barcodes and unique molecular identifiers added in the process. Trizol reagent was used to extract RNA from every sample. The libraries were amplified in two PCR steps, and the second step added a second sample barcode and Illumina TruSeq adapters. Sequencing of libraries was performed on an Illumina NovaSeq with 2 x 150 bp paired-end reads. As for how the authors treated the data: Reads were demultiplexed and collapsed into UMI-guided consensus sequences with migec v1.2.7. Using mixcr v2.1.11, UMI consensuses were aligned to TRA and TRB V and J templates and then assembled into clonotypes. A clonotype was counted as expanded or contracted only when both edgeR and NoisET called the clonotype significant, with the noise models trained on biological replicates. edgeR calls used a false discovery rate-adjusted p below 0.01 and a log2 fold-change threshold of 1. As an exploratory analysis of dynamics, max-normalized trajectories of the 1000 most abundant clonotypes were examined by PCA with hierarchical clustering. The CD4 or CD8 phenotype of responding clones was assigned using the separately sequenced CD4+ and CD8+ repertoires. TCRdb itself trimmed the public reads at Q25 with fastp, ran MiXCR and retained productive beta chains. Rows with a matching CDR3 protein are joined into one entry that keeps the most common DNA and genes. These V and J calls originate from TCRdb's pipeline instead of the authors' own analysis. The sample table lists 350,000 or so distinct CDR3 sequences, over 20% of them with a count of one. The top ten clonotypes cover around 13% of the sample.

PBMCs were isolated by Ficoll-Paque density gradient centrifugation. Recombination connected TRBV14 to TRBJ1-1; the D gene identity is not certain. The TCR sequence derives from an adult woman who had mild COVID-19 (a few samples of this study predate the infection). The sample titles of this study are shuffled in the database, so cell type and time point are left out; the donor was told from shared clones. Specimen: PBMCs or a T cell subset sorted from them (not recorded which). The CDR3: CASSHRVNTEAFF. The DNA sequence is as follows: TGTGCCAGCAGCCACCGGGTCAACACTGAAGCTTTCTTT.